A single sample gave rise to the 28 T cell receptor beta chains below, sequenced in a study of shared clonotypes between healthy human individuals. Libraries were prepared by immunoSEQ multiplex PCR; TCRdb keeps only in-frame clonotypes and omits some of them. The sample carries millions of clones, 90% to 95% recorded once. Sequencing used naive CD4+ T cells sorted from blood. Subset indicated: CD45RA+ positively selected. The source of these receptors is a man younger than 30 in good health.

The gene calls are TRBV9 and TRBJ2-1; 9 bases match TRBD1. CDR3 length: 15 amino acids. V lost 3 bases, J lost 4 bases, and 5 bases stayed unmatched. Germline lookup yields CDR1 SGDLS and CDR2 YYNGEE. CDR3 amino acids: CASSAPGQGYNEQFF. The CDR3 bases are TGTGCCAGCAGCGCCCCGGGACAGGGTTACAATGAGCAGTTCTTC. Together with reference TRBV9 and TRBJ2-1, the CDR3 gives the full variable domain: DSGVTQTPKHLITATGQRVTLRCSPRSGDLSVYWYQQSLDQGLQFLIQYYNGEERAKGNILERFSAQQFPDLHSELNLSSLELGDSALYFCASSAPGQGYNEQFFGPGTRLTVL.

The rearrangement links TRBV2 to TRBJ2-7; 7 nucleotides align to TRBD2. Trimming at V came to 0 bases and at J to 5 bases, leaving 13 bases not matched to a gene. CDR3 length equals 17 residues. Germline loops: CDR1 SNHLY, CDR2 FYNNEI. CDR3 nucleotides: TGTGCCAGCAGTGAAGCATGGAGGGTCCTCGCGGGGGACGAGCAGTACTTC. This gives the protein CASSEAWRVLAGDEQYF.

V gene TRBV29-1 combines with J gene TRBJ2-6; maybe TRBD1 (6 bases). CDR1 and CDR2 (germline): SQVTM, ANQGSEA. The CDR3 has 15 residues. The ends were cut back, 3 bases at V and 3 bases at J, with 12 bases in the middle. DNA for the CDR3: TGCAGCGTTGAGGTTACAGGGAGTGGGGCCAACGTCCTGACTTTC. Encoded protein: CSVEVTGSGANVLTF.

The chain is built from TRBV5-1 and TRBJ1-2; the D is unclear. Germline V lookup: CDR1 SGHRS, CDR2 YFSETQ. Trimming stripped 3 bases from V and 0 bases from J, with 12 bases between. This CDR3 comprises 15 residues. CDR3 region: CASSSARSSNYGYTF. The CDR3, as DNA: TGCGCCAGCAGCTCGGCCAGAAGTTCTAACTATGGCTACACCTTC. The full variable domain, its missing parts supplied by reference TRBV5-1 and TRBJ1-2, is KAGVTQTPRYLIKTRGQQVTLSCSPISGHRSVSWYQQTPGQGLQFLFEYFSETQRNKGNFPGRFSGRQFSNSRSEMNVSTLELGDSALYLCASSSARSSNYGYTFGSGTRLTVV.

V and J are TRBV19 and TRBJ2-7, with 10 bases that match TRBD1. Germline V gene sequence: CDR1 LNHDA, CDR2 SQIVND (reference sequence). CDR3 length: 14 amino acids. Trimming cost V 8 bases and J 2 bases; bases outside gene matches: 6. The CDR3 loop is CASEEGQGTYEQYF. For the CDR3, the DNA is TGTGCCAGTGAGGAGGGACAGGGGACCTACGAGCAGTACTTC.

A word on this clone: The sample contains more than one DNA sequence encoding this CDR3. The rearrangement joins TRBV9 to TRBJ2-7, with 7 bases aligning to TRBD2. V was clipped by 0 bases and J by 2 bases; unmatched bases: 5. The CDR3 is made up of 15 amino acids. The germline gives CDR1 SGDLS, CDR2 YYNGEE. CDR3 sequence (DNA): TGTGCCAGCAGCGTAGGATCTGCGGGGGCCTACGAGCAGTACTTC. It codes for CASSVGSAGAYEQYF.

This clone came up a few times. The rearrangement joins TRBV5-1 to TRBJ2-5; 9 bases are a match to TRBD2. Germline CDR1 SGHRS, CDR2 YFSETQ. The CDR3 is made up of 15 amino acids. The trim removed 0 bases at V and 5 bases at J, leaving 5 bases unmatched. This chain's CDR3 is CASSLELAGSETQYF. CDR3 DNA sequence: TGCGCCAGCAGCTTGGAGCTAGCGGGGTCCGAGACCCAGTACTTC.

Comment on this clone: Other DNA sequences within the sample encode an identical CDR3. The gene calls are TRBV18 and TRBJ2-6; D is unresolved. Germline V gene lookup returns CDR1 KGHSH and CDR2 LQKENI. The CDR3 runs 15 residues. Trimming shortened V by 3 bases and J by 0 bases, and 6 bases separated the two germline ends. This chain's CDR3 is CASSPPISGANVLTF. As DNA, the CDR3 is TGTGCCAGCTCACCTCCCATCTCTGGGGCCAACGTCCTGACTTTC.

On this clone itself: In the same sample, other DNA sequences code for this CDR3. The rearrangement links TRBV10-3 to TRBJ2-2, with TRBD1 as a possible D gene (5 bases). Looked up from germline, CDR1 is ENHRY and CDR2 is SYGVKD. Trimming shortened V by 6 bases and J by 6 bases, and 5 bases separated the two germline ends. The CDR3 has 11 residues. The DNA for the CDR3 is TGTGCCATCAGAGGGGCCGGGGAGCTGTTTTTT. This encodes CAIRGAGELFF.

V and J are TRBV5-1 and TRBJ2-3, with 14 bases matching TRBD2. CDR1 is SGHRS, CDR2 YFSETQ, per germline. V was clipped by 4 bases and J by 6 bases; unmatched bases: 7. The CDR3 loop spans 16 amino acids. The CDR3 region is CASSPGTSGGWDTQYF. DNA of the CDR3: TGCGCCAGCAGCCCAGGGACTAGCGGGGGTTGGGATACGCAGTATTTT.

This clone was counted a single time. The V gene is TRBV23-1, the J gene TRBJ2-7; D call uncertain. TRBV23-1 is recorded as an ORF, its role being uncertain. This CDR3 has 15 residues. The V gene lost 6 bases and the J gene lost 3 bases, with 18 bases spanning the gap. The CDR3 bases are TGCGCCAGCAGGGGGTCTCTCCAACGCGTCTACGAGCAGTACTTC. This sequence encodes CASRGSLQRVYEQYF.

The chain recombines TRBV10-3 with TRBJ2-3; a possible D gene is TRBD1 (5 bases). This CDR3 is built from 14 residues. The V and J ends lost 6 bases and 5 bases respectively, with 15 bases between them. Germline values: CDR1 ENHRY, CDR2 SYGVKD. The CDR3 nucleotides are TGTGCCATCAGCAGGGCCGTGGGTGGAGATACGCAGTATTTT. Residues: CAISRAVGGDTQYF.

The chain is built from TRBV10-3 and TRBJ1-2, with D perhaps matching TRBD1 (6 bases). The CDR3 covers 13 residues. Trimming took off 3 bases at V and 7 bases at J, with 12 bases between the two ends. Germline values: CDR1 ENHRY, CDR2 SYGVKD. CDR3 protein: CAISDQQGRGYTF. CDR3 DNA: TGTGCCATCAGTGATCAACAGGGTCGTGGCTACACCTTC.

The chain uses TRBV5-5 and TRBJ2-3; possibly TRBD1 or TRBD2 for D (5 bases each). The germline gives CDR1 SGHKS, CDR2 YYEKEE (reference sequence). The CDR3 has 15 residues. The ends were cut back, 6 bases at V and 0 bases at J, with 14 bases in the middle. CDR3: CASTREPLSTDTQYF. The CDR3 region has the DNA TGTGCCAGCACCAGGGAGCCCCTTAGCACAGATACGCAGTATTTT.

This chain joins TRBV30 and TRBJ2-6, with 7 bases matching TRBD2. V shed 8 bases, J shed 2 bases, and the junction held 6 bases outside the gene matches. Germline loops: CDR1 GTSNPN, CDR2 SVGIG (reference sequence). This CDR3 spans 14 amino acids. In DNA form, the CDR3 reads TGTGCCCGGGGGAGGGTCGCTGGGGCCAACGTCCTGACTTTC. The encoded protein is CARGRVAGANVLTF.

The CDR3, as DNA: TGTGCCTGGAGTAGAGTTAGCGGGAGTACCTACAATGAGCAGTTCTTC. This translates into CAWSRVSGSTYNEQFF. The rearrangement uses TRBV30 and TRBJ2-1; 9 nucleotides line up with TRBD2. Germline-derived CDR1 and CDR2 are GTSNPN and SVGIG (reference sequence). This CDR3 contains 16 residues. The V gene end was trimmed by 2 bases and the J gene end by 2 bases; junction bases not matched to a gene: 7.

This chain joins TRBV28 and TRBJ2-1; D possibly corresponds to TRBD2 (6 bases). This CDR3 contains 17 residues. Germline V gene data show CDR1 as MDHEN and CDR2 as SYDVKM. Trimming left V 3 bases short and J 9 bases short, with 24 bases between. CDR3 region: CASSFLPGPGTVAEQFF. The CDR3 nucleotides are TGTGCCAGCAGTTTTCTTCCGGGCCCGGGGACTGTGGCTGAGCAGTTCTTC.

The chain carries TRBV6-6 and TRBJ2-7; 10 positions agree with TRBD1. CDR3 length equals 14 residues. The germline CDR1 and CDR2 sequences are MNHNY and SVGAGI (reference sequence). J gave up 1 base and V 9 bases, and 6 bases lay outside the gene matches. The CDR3 DNA follows: TGTGCCAGTGCCCGGGGACAGGGGTCCTACGAGCAGTACTTC. Amino acid sequence: CASARGQGSYEQYF.

This chain joins TRBV18 and TRBJ2-1; 7 positions agree with TRBD1. The germline V gene has CDR1 KGHSH and CDR2 LQKENI. Trimming at V came to 1 base and at J to 3 bases, leaving 6 bases not matched to a gene. The CDR3 loop spans 16 amino acids. This CDR3 is CASSPRAAGGYNEQFF. CDR3 sequence (DNA): TGTGCCAGCTCACCACGGGCGGCAGGGGGCTACAATGAGCAGTTCTTC.

The V and J genes are TRBV30 and TRBJ1-5, with 10 positions matching TRBD1. Per germline, CDR1 GTSNPN and CDR2 SVGIG (reference sequence). The CDR3 spans 16 residues. With V trimmed by 1 base and J by 6 bases, 9 bases remained unmatched. The CDR3 region has the DNA TGTGCCTGGAGTGCACCAGGACAGGGGGACATTCAGCCCCAGCATTTT. The encoded protein is CAWSAPGQGDIQPQHF.

J is TRBJ2-1 and V is TRBV18; 13 positions agree with TRBD2. Trimming at V came to 8 bases and at J to 5 bases, leaving 3 bases not matched to a gene. The CDR3 contains 14 residues. Germline V lookup: CDR1 KGHSH, CDR2 LQKENI. The CDR3 DNA sequence: TGTGCCAGCGCGACTAGCGGGGGGAACAATGAGCAGTTCTTC. Protein: CASATSGGNNEQFF.

The chain carries TRBV6-5 and TRBJ2-7; TRBD2 agrees at 7 bases. In germline, CDR1 is MNHEY, CDR2 SVGAGI. The J segment lost 3 bases and the V segment lost 0 bases, leaving 5 bases of the junction unmatched. The CDR3 totals 15 residues. The CDR3 region has the DNA TGTGCCAGCAGTTACTCTGTAGCGGGCGTCTACGAGCAGTACTTC. It codes for CASSYSVAGVYEQYF.

The V gene is TRBV5-1, the J gene TRBJ2-3; 9 bases fit TRBD2. The CDR3 is 15 residues long. The trim removed 9 bases at V and 2 bases at J, leaving 10 bases unmatched. Looked up from germline, CDR1 is SGHRS and CDR2 is YFSETQ. The CDR3 sequence is CATAGGGANTDTQYF. In DNA, the CDR3 is TGCGCCACTGCAGGCGGGGGGGCGAACACAGATACGCAGTATTTT.

V is TRBV25-1 and J is TRBJ2-7; 7 bases map to TRBD1. The germline V gene encodes CDR1 MGHDK and CDR2 SYGVNS. This CDR3 is 13 amino acids long. V lost 5 bases and J lost 5; bases outside the gene matches: 6. CDR3 in DNA: TGTGCCAGCAGTTTTTACAGGGGCCACGAGCAGTACTTC. It encodes CASSFYRGHEQYF.

Concerning this clone itself: The junction does not match germline at one end; this may be a read error. The chain uses TRBV5-1 and TRBJ2-5; D ambiguous. Germline CDR1 SGHRS, CDR2 YFSETQ. This CDR3 is 9 amino acids long. The CDR3 spells CASSLDHDF. CDR3 in DNA: TGCGCCAGCAGCTTGGATCATGACTTC.

The rearrangement links TRBV6-1 to TRBJ1-6, with D possibly matching TRBD1 (6 bases). Trimming left V 2 bases short and J 2 bases short, with 7 bases between. This CDR3 spans 15 amino acids. CDR1 MNHNS and CDR2 SASEGT come from the germline V gene. CDR3 nucleotides: TGTGCCAGCAGTGAATGGACAGCCTATAATTCACCCCTCCACTTT. Encoded protein: CASSEWTAYNSPLHF.

V is TRBV6-5 and J is TRBJ2-1; TRBD2 agrees at 11 bases. In germline, CDR1 is MNHEY, CDR2 SVGAGI. The CDR3 length is 15 residues. The V segment lost 6 bases and the J segment 4 bases; nucleotides outside the gene matches: 5. CDR3 sequence reads: CASSKLAGAYNEQFF. CDR3 DNA sequence: TGTGCCAGCAGCAAACTAGCGGGGGCGTACAATGAGCAGTTCTTC.

This clone was observed a single time. The rearrangement uses TRBV14 and TRBJ1-4; D gene uncertain. CDR3 length equals 15 residues. V shed 2 bases and J shed 8 bases, with 15 bases lying between them. Germline assignment: CDR1 SGHDN and CDR2 FVKESK. CDR3 loop: CASSQRFRPGEKLFF. DNA for the CDR3: TGTGCCAGCAGCCAACGATTCCGACCGGGAGAAAAACTGTTTTTT.